This record concerns one TCR beta chain sequence. As yet, its antigen is unknown. Using immunoSEQ multiplex PCR, the repertoire was profiled, and TCRdb retains in-frame clones only, with some absent. Among roughly 15,000 clones, roughly 82% were seen once, and the ten largest hold 43%. The data originate from a study of OX40 agonist ivuxolimab in advanced cancers. Across the whole study: Each patient was given ivuxolimab into a vein every 2 weeks, at 0.01 to 10 mg/kg. Study-wide results and caveats: Among the lowest levels of clonal expansion were found in partial responders at 0.1-3.0 mg/kg.

The receptor was derived from an adult with an advanced solid tumor such as melanoma, head and neck, liver or kidney cancer. The input for sequencing was CD4+ or CD8+ T cells sorted from blood, taken in a trial of the OX40 agonist ivuxolimab.

The CDR3 is CASGKEGQILYGYTF. CDR3 nucleotides: TGTGCCAGCGGAAAGGAAGGACAGATTCTCTATGGCTACACCTTC. The V gene is TRBV6-5, the J gene TRBJ1-2; maybe TRBD1 (6 bases). Germline CDR1 MNHEY, CDR2 SVGAGI. The V end lost 8 bases, the J end lost 4 bases, and 20 bases lay between the germline ends. The CDR3 extends over 15 amino acids.